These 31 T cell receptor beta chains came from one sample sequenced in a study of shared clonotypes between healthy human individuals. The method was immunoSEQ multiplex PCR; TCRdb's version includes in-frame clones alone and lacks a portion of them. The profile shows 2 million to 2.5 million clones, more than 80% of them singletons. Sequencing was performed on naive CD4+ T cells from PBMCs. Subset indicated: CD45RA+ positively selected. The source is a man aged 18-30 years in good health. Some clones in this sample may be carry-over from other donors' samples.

CDR3 nucleotides: TGTGCCAGCAGCCCCCTTGAAGATAGATACTACGAGCAGTACTTC. Translating gives CASSPLEDRYYEQYF. This chain joins TRBV5-6 and TRBJ2-7; D uncertain. This CDR3 region has 15 residues. Germline-derived CDR1 and CDR2 are SGHDT and YYEEEE. Trimming left V 4 bases short and J 3 bases short, with 17 bases between.

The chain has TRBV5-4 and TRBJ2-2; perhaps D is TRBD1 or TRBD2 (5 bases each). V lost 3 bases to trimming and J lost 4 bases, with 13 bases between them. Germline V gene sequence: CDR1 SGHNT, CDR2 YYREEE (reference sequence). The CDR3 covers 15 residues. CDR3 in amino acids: CASSSATGPTGELFF. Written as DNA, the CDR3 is TGTGCCAGCAGCTCCGCCACGGGACCCACCGGGGAGCTGTTTTTT.

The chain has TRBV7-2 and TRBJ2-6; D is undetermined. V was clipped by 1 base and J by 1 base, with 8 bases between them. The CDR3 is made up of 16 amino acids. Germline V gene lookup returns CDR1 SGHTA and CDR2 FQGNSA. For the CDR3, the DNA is TGTGCCAGCAGCTTAGGAGTGGGATCTGGGGCCAACGTCCTGACTTTC. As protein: CASSLGVGSGANVLTF.

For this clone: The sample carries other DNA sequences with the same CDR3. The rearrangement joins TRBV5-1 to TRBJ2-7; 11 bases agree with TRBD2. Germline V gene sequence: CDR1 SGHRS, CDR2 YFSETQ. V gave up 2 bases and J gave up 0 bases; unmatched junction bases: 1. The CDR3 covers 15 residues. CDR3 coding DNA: TGCGCCAGCAGCTTCGGGACTAGCGGCTCCTACGAGCAGTACTTC. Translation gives CASSFGTSGSYEQYF.

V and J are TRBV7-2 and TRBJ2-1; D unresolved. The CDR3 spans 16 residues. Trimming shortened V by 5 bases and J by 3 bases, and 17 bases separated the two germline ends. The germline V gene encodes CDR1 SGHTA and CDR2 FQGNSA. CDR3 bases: TGTGCCAGCAGCCTTTCGGTAGGGCGGAGCTACAATGAGCAGTTCTTC. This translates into CASSLSVGRSYNEQFF.

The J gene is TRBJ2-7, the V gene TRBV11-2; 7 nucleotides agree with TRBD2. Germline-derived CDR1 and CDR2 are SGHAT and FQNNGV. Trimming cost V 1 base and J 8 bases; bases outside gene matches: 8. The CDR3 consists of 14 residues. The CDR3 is CASSLGTSDSKQYF. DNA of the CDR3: TGTGCCAGCAGCTTAGGTACTAGCGACTCCAAGCAGTACTTC.

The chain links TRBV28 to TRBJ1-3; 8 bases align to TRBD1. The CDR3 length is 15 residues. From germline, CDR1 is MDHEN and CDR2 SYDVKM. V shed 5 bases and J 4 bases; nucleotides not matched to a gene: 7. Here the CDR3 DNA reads TGTGCCAGCAGTCCCCAATGGACAGGGGGAAACACCATATATTTT. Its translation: CASSPQWTGGNTIYF.

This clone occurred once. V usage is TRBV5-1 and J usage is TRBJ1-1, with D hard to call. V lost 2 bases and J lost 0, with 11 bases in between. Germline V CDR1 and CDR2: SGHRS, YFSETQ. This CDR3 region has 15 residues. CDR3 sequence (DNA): TGCGCCAGCAGCTTCGCCGTCGGAGTGAACACTGAAGCTTTCTTT. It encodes CASSFAVGVNTEAFF.

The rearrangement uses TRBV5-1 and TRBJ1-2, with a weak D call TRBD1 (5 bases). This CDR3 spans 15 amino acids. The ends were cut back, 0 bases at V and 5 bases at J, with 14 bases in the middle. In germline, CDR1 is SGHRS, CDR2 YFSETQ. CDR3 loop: CASSLGAAGNYGYTF. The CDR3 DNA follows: TGCGCCAGCAGCTTGGGGGCGGCAGGGAATTATGGCTACACCTTC. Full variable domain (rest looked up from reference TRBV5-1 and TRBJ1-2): KAGVTQTPRYLIKTRGQQVTLSCSPISGHRSVSWYQQTPGQGLQFLFEYFSETQRNKGNFPGRFSGRQFSNSRSEMNVSTLELGDSALYLCASSLGAAGNYGYTFGSGTRLTVV.

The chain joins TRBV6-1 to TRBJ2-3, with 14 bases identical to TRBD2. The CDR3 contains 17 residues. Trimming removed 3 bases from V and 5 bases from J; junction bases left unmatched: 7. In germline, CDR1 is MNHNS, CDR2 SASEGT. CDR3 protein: CASSEFYGLAGGDTQYF. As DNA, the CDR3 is TGTGCCAGCAGTGAGTTTTATGGACTAGCGGGAGGAGATACGCAGTATTTT.

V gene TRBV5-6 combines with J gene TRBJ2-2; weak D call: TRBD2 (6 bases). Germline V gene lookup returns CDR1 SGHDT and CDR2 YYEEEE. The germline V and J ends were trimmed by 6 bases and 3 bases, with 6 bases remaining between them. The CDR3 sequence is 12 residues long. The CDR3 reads CASKRDTGELFF. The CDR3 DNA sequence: TGTGCCAGCAAGCGGGACACCGGGGAGCTGTTTTTT.

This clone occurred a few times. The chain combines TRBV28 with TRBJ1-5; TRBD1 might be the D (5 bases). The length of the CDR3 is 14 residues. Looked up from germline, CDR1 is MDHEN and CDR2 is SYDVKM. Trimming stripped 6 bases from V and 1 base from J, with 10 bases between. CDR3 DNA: TGTGCCAGCAGGGCGACAGAAAGCAATCAGCCCCAGCATTTT. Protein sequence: CASRATESNQPQHF.

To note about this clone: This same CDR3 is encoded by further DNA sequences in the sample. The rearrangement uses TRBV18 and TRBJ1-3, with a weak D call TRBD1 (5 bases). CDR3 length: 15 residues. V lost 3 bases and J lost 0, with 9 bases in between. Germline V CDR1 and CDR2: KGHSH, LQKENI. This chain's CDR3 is CASSPQGISGNTIYF. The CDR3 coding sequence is TGTGCCAGCTCACCCCAGGGCATCTCTGGAAACACCATATATTTT.

CDR3 sequence reads: CASSPGDGVIQYF. The CDR3 DNA sequence: TGCGCCAGCAGCCCGGGGGACGGAGTGATTCAGTACTTC. The gene calls are TRBV5-1 and TRBJ2-4, with a weak D call TRBD2 (6 bases). Germline V gene data show CDR1 as SGHRS and CDR2 as YFSETQ. This CDR3 has 13 residues. With 4 bases removed from V and 10 bases from J, the gap between germline ends came to 15 bases.

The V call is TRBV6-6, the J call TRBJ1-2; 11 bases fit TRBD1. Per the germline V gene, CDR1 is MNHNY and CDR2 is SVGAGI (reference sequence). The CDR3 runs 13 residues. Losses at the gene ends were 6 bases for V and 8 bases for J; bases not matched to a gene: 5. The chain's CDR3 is CASRPDRGRGYTF. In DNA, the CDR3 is TGTGCCAGCAGACCGGACAGGGGGCGAGGCTACACCTTC.

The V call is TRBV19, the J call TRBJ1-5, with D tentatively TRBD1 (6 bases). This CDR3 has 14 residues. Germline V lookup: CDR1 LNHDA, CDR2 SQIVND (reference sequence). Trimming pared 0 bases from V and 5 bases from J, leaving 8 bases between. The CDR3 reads CASSIDRGHQPQHF. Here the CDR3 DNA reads TGTGCCAGTAGTATAGACAGGGGACATCAGCCCCAGCATTTT. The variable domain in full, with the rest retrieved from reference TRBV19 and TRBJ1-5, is DGGITQSPKYLFRKEGQNVTLSCEQNLNHDAMYWYRQDPGQGLRLIYYSQIVNDFQKGDIAEGYSVSREKKESFPLTVTSAQKNPTAFYLCASSIDRGHQPQHFGDGTRLSIL.

CDR3 sequence: CASSQDWGGQGVAETQYF. CDR3 DNA sequence: TGCGCCAGCAGCCAAGATTGGGGGGGGCAGGGGGTCGCGGAGACCCAGTACTTC. This rearrangement joins TRBV4-3 to TRBJ2-5, with D perhaps TRBD1 or TRBD2 (7 bases each). The CDR3 sequence is 18 residues long. CDR1 and CDR2 (germline): LGHNA, YSLEER. Trimming shortened V by 0 bases and J by 5 bases, and 22 bases separated the two germline ends.

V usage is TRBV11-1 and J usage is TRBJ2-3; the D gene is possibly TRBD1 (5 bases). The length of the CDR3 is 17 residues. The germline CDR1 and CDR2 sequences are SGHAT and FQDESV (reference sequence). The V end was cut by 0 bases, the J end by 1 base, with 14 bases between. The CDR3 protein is CASSLAPQGGGTDTQYF. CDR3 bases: TGTGCCAGCAGCTTAGCACCTCAGGGCGGAGGCACAGATACGCAGTATTTT.

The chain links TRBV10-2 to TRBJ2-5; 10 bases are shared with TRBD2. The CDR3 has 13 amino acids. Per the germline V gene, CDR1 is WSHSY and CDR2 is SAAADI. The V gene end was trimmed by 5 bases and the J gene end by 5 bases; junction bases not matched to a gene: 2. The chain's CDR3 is CASSPSGSETQYF. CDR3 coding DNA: TGCGCCAGCAGTCCTAGCGGGAGCGAGACCCAGTACTTC.

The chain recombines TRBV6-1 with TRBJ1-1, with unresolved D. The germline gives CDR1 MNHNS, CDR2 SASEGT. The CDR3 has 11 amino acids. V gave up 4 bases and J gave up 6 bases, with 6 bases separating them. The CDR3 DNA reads TGTGCCAGCAGTGTACGCTCTGAAGCTTTCTTT. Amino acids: CASSVRSEAFF.

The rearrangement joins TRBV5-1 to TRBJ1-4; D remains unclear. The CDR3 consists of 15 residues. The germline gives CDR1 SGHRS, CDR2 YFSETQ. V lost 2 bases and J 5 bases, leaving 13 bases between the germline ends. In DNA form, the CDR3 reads TGCGCCAGCAGCTTATTAACGGGAATCAATGAAAAACTGTTTTTT. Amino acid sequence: CASSLLTGINEKLFF.

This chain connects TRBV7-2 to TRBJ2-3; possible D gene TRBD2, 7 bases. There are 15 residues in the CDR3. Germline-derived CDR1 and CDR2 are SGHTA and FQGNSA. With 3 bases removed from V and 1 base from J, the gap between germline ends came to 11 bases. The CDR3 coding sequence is TGTGCCAGCAGCTTCGGGGGGCCCGGCACAGATACGCAGTATTTT. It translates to CASSFGGPGTDTQYF.

The CDR3 coding sequence is TGTGCCAGCAGTAAGTTCATTGAGGGCAGCACCTACAATGAGCAGTTCTTC. Encoded protein: CASSKFIEGSTYNEQFF. The genes are TRBV28 and TRBJ2-1; D may be TRBD2 (5 bases). Trimming cost V 5 bases and J 2 bases, with 19 bases left between them. Germline V gives CDR1 MDHEN, CDR2 SYDVKM. This CDR3 spans 17 amino acids.

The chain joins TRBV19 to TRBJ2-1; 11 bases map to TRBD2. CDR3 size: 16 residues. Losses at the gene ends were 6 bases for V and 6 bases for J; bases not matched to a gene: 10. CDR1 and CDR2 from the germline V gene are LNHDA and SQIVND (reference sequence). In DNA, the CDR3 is TGTGCCAGTAGCAAACTAGCGGGAGCTCTCCCCAATGAGCAGTTCTTC. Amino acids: CASSKLAGALPNEQFF.

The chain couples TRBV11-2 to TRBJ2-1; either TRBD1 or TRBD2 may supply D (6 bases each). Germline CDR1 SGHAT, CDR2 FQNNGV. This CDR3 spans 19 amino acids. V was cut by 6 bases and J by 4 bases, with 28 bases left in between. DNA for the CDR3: TGTGCCAGCAGGCCATTAGGGGGGATAGCGGCAAACGTTTACAATGAGCAGTTCTTC. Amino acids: CASRPLGGIAANVYNEQFF.

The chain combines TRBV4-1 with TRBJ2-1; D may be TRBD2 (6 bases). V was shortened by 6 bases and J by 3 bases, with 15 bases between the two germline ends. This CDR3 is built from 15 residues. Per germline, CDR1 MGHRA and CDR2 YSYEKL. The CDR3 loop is CASSTGTPVYNEQFF. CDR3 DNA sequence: TGCGCCAGCAGTACCGGGACTCCCGTCTACAATGAGCAGTTCTTC.

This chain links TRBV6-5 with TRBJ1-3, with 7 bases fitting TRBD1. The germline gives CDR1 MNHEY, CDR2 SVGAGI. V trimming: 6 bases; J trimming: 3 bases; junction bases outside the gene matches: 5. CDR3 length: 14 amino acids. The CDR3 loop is CASRPGTVGNTIYF. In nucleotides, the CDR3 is TGTGCCAGCAGACCCGGGACAGTTGGAAACACCATATATTTT.

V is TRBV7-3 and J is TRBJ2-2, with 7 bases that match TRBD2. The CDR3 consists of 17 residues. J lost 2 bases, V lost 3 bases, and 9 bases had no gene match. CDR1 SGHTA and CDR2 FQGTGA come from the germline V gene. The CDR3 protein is CASSFWKRGPNTGELFF. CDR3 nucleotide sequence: TGTGCCAGCAGCTTTTGGAAGCGGGGACCCAACACCGGGGAGCTGTTTTTT.

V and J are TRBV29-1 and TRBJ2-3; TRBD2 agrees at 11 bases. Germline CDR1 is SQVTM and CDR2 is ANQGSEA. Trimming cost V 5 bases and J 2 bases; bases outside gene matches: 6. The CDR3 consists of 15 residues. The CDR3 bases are TGCAGCGTTCGGCTGACTAGCGGGATCACAGATACGCAGTATTTT. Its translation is CSVRLTSGITDTQYF.

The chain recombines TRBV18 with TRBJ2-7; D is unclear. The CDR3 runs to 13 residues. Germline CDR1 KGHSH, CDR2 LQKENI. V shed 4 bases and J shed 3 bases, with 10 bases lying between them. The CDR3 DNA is TGTGCCAGCTCACTCACACTTCACTACGAGCAGTACTTC. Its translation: CASSLTLHYEQYF.

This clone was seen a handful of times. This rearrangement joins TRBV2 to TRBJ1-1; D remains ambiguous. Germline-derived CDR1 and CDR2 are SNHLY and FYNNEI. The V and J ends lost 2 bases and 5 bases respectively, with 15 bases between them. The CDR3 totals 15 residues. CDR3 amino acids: CASSENKGPVTEAFF. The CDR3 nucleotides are TGTGCCAGCAGTGAAAATAAGGGTCCGGTGACTGAAGCTTTCTTT.